This T cell receptor (beta chain) emerged from a study of beta chain features in type 1 diabetes. Findings and caveats of the study: The study found moderately but significantly shorter TCRB CDR3s in all four CD4+ subsets of Type 1 diabetes patients.

This clone was observed a few times. Its antigen is still unknown. What was sequenced were expressed TCRB transcripts, since all of the isolated RNA had been reverse transcribed. The data were produced by immunoSEQ multiplex PCR, yet TCRdb's version contains in-frame clones alone and is incomplete. The repertoire consists of 300,000 to 400,000 clones, with 13% occurring once and the leading ten covering approximately 0.016%. V gave up 8 bases and J gave up 4 bases, with 24 bases separating them. Germline V gene lookup returns CDR1 SGHAT and CDR2 FQNNGV. CDR3 length: 16 residues. The sequencing sample was made of naive CD4+ T cells from blood. The sequence was collected from a woman between 18 and 30 years old with type 1 diabetes. The chain joins TRBV11-2 to TRBJ2-7; D not resolved. The CDR3 sequence: CASATPPRSFKYEQYV. DNA of the CDR3: TGTGCCAGCGCCACCCCCCCCCGGAGCTTTAAATACGAGCAGTACGTC.